This T cell receptor beta chain was observed in a study of regulatory T cells in long-lasting Graves disease. The length of the CDR3 is 18 residues. Trimming took off 3 bases at V and 0 bases at J, with 15 bases between the two ends. Germline V gene lookup returns CDR1 MDHEN and CDR2 SYDVKM. This clonotype came up many times. Its antigen is currently unknown. Assembly of TCR beta libraries relied on iRepertoire HTBI primers together with Arm-PCR of CDR3 regions. TCRdb passed the multiplex PCR reads through MiXCR, listing each CDR3 protein once. The data show 350,000 to 500,000 distinct CDR3 sequences, with 14% seen just once and approximately 19% held by the top ten. General study findings and limits: Persistent Graves' patients showed less TCR diversity than newly diagnosed ones. Clonotypes that were public and shared totalled approximately 3,000 in persistent patients versus 966 in new patients.

Time point of the sample: newly diagnosed GD, antithyroid drugs for less than 3 months. RNA extracted from PBMCs served as the sequencing template. These same data were also listed under a study on T cells in Graves' hyperthyroidism and ophthalmopathy. As that report states: Criteria for exclusion of patients were uncontrolled infection, other autoimmune disease, pregnancy or lactation. Carried out on the TCR CDR3, a first-round RT-PCR used the HTBI primer set.

The sequence came from a woman between 50 and 59 years old with Graves disease. The chain has TRBV28 and TRBJ2-6; the D gene could be TRBD1 or TRBD2 (5 bases each). The sequences come from peripheral blood mononuclear cells (PBMCs), collected at new diagnosis, from a patient treated with antithyroid drugs. The CDR3 sequence: CASSFRVGRFSGANVLTF. CDR3 bases: TGTGCCAGCAGTTTTCGGGTGGGACGGTTCTCTGGGGCCAACGTCCTGACTTTC.